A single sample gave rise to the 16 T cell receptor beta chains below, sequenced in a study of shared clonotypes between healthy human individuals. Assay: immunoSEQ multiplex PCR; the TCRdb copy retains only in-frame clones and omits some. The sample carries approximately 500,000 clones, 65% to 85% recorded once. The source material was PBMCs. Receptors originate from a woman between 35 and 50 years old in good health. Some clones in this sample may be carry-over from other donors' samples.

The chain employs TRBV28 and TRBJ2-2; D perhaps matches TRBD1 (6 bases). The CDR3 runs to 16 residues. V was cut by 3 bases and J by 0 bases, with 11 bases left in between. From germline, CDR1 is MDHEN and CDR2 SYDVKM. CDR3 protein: CASSFTTGSNTGELFF. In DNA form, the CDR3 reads TGTGCCAGCAGTTTTACTACAGGGTCGAACACCGGGGAGCTGTTTTTT.

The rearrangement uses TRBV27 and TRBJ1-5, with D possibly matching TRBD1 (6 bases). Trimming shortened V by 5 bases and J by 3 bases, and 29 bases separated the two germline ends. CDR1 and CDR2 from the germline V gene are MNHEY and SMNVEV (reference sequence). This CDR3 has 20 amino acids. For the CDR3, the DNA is TGTGCCAGCAGTAAATACAGGGCTTCATCAACTCGAACCCTCAATCAGCCCCAGCATTTT. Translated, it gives CASSKYRASSTRTLNQPQHF.

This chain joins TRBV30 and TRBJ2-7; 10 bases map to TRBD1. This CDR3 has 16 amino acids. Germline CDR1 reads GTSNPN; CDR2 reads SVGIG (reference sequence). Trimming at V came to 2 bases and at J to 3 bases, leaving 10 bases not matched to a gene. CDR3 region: CAWSLAPGQGFYEQYF. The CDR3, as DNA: TGTGCCTGGAGTCTAGCCCCGGGACAGGGGTTCTACGAGCAGTACTTC.

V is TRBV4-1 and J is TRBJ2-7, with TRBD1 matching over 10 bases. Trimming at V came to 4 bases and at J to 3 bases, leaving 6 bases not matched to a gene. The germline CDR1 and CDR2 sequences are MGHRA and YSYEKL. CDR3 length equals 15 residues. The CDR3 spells CASSPGQGTDYEQYF. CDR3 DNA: TGCGCCAGCAGCCCGGGACAGGGGACCGACTACGAGCAGTACTTC.

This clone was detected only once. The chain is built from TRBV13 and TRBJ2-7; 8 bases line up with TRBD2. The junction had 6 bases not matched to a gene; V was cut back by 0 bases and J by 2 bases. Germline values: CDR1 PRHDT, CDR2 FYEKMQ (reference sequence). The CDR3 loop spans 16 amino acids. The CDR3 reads CASSLGGGRPPYEQYF. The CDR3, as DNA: TGTGCCAGCAGCTTAGGAGGCGGGAGGCCGCCCTACGAGCAGTACTTC.

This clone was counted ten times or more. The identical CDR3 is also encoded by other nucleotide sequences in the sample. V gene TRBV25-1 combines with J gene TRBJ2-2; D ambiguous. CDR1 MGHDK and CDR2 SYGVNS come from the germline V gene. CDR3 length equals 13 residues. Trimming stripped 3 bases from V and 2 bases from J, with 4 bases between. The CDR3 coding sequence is TGTGCCAGCAGTGACAGAAACACCGGGGAGCTGTTTTTT. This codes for CASSDRNTGELFF.

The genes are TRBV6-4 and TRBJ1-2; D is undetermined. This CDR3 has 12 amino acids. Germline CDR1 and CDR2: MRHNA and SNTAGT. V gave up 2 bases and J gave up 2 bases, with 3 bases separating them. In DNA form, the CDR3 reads TGTGCCAGCAGTGACCACAACTATGGCTACACCTTC. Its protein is CASSDHNYGYTF.

CDR3 coding DNA: TGTGCCAGCAGTGTTGAAGTAGCGGGATACAATGAGCAGTTCTTC. This gives the protein CASSVEVAGYNEQFF. The chain recombines TRBV2 with TRBJ2-1, with TRBD2 matching 8 bases. The CDR3 covers 15 residues. The V segment lost 4 bases and the J segment 4 bases; nucleotides outside the gene matches: 6. Per germline, CDR1 SNHLY and CDR2 FYNNEI. Supplemented by reference TRBV2 and TRBJ2-1, the full variable domain reads EPEVTQTPSHQVTQMGQEVILRCVPISNHLYFYWYRQILGQKVEFLVSFYNNEISEKSEIFDDQFSVERPDGSNFTLKIRSTKLEDSAMYFCASSVEVAGYNEQFFGPGTRLTVL.

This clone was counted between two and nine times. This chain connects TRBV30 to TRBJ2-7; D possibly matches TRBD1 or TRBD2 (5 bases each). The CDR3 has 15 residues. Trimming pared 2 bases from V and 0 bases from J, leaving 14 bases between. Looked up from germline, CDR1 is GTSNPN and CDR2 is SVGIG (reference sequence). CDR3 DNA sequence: TGTGCCTGGAGTTACGGGACGGCAGTCTCCTACGAGCAGTACTTC. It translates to CAWSYGTAVSYEQYF.

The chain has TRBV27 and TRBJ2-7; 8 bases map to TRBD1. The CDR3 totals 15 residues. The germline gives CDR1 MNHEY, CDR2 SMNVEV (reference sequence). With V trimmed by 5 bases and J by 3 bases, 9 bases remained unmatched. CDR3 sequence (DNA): TGTGCCAGCAGTCGAGGACAGGGTGTTTTCTACGAGCAGTACTTC. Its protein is CASSRGQGVFYEQYF.

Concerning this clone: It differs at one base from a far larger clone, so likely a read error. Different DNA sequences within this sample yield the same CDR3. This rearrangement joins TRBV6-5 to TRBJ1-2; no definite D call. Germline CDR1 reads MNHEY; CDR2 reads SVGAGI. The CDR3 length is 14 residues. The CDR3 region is CASRPPGEKSGYTF. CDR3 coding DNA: TGCGCCAGCAGACCCCCCGGGGAGAAGAGTGGCTACACCTTC.

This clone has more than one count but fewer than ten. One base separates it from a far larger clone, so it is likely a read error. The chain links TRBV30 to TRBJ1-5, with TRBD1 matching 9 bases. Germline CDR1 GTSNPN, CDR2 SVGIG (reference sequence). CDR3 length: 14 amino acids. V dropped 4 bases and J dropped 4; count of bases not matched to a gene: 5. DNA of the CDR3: TGTGCCTGGAATACACAGGGGGCGAATCAGCCCCAGCATTTT. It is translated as CAWNTQGANQPQHF. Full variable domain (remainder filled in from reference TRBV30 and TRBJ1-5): SQTIHQWPATLVQPVGSPLSLECTVEGTSNPNLYWYRQAAGRGLQLLFYSVGIGQISSEVPQNLSASRPQDRQFILSSKKLLLSDSGFYLCAWNTQGANQPQHFGDGTRLSIL.

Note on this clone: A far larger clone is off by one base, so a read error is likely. The CDR3, as DNA: TGTGCCAGCAGTGAACAAAAGGAGCAGTACTTC. Translation gives CASSEQKEQYF. V gene TRBV2 combines with J gene TRBJ2-5; D gene uncertain. The V gene lost 2 bases and the J gene lost 11 bases, with 9 bases spanning the gap. The germline V gene encodes CDR1 SNHLY and CDR2 FYNNEI. The CDR3 runs to 11 residues.

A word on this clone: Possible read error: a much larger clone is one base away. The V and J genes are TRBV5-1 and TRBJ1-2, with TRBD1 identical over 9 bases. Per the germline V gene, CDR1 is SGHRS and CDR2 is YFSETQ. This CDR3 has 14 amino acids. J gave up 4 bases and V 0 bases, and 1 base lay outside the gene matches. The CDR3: CASSLGTGAYGYTF. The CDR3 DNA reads TGCGCCAGCAGCTTGGGGACAGGGGCCTATGGCTACACCTTC. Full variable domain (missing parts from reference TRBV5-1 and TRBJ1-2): KAGVTQTPRYLIKTRGQQVTLSCSPISGHRSVSWYQQTPGQGLQFLFEYFSETQRNKGNFPGRFSGRQFSNSRSEMNVSTLELGDSALYLCASSLGTGAYGYTFGSGTRLTVV.

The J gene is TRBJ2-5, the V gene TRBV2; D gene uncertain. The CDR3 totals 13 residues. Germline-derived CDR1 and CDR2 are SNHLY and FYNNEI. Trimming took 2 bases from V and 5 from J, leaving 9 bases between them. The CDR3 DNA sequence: TGTGCCAGCAGTGAATGGGTCCGGGAGACCCAGTACTTC. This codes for CASSEWVRETQYF.

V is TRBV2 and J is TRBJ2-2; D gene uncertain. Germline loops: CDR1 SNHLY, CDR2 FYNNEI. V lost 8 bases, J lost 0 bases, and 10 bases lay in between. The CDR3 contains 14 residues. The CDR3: CASLRSPNTGELFF. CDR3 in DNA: TGTGCCAGCCTGAGGTCACCGAACACCGGGGAGCTGTTTTTT.